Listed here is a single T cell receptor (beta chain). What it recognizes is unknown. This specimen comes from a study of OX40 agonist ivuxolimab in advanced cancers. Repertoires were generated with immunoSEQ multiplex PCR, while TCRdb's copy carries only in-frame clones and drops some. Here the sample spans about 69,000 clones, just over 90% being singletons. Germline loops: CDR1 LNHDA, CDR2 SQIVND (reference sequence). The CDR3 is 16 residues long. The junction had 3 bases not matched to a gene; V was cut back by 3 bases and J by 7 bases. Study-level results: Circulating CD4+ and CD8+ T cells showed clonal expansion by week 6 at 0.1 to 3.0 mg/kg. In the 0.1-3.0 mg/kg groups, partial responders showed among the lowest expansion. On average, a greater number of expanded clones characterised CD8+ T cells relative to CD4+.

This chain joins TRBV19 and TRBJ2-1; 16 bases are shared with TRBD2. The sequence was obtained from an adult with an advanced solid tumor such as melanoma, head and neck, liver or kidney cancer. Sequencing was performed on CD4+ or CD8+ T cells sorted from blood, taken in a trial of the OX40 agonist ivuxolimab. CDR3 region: CASSIGTSGRGNEQFF. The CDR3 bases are TGTGCCAGTAGTATCGGGACTAGCGGGAGGGGTAATGAGCAGTTCTTC.